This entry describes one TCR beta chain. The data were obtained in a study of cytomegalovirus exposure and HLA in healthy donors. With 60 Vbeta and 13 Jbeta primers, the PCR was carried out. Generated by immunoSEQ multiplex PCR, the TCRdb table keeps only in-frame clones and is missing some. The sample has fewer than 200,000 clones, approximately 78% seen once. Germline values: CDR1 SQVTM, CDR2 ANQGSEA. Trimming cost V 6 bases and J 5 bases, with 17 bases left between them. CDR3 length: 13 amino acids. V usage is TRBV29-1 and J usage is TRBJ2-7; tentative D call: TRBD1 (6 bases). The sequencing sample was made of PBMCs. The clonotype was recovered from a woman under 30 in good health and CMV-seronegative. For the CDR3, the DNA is TGCAGCGTCAACTACAGGGAAGGGAACGAGCAGTACTTC. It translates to CSVNYREGNEQYF.